This TCR beta chain came from a study of T cell responses to AZD1222 COVID-19 vaccine. Germline V gene lookup returns CDR1 SGHTS and CDR2 YDEGEE. The CDR3 is 13 amino acids. With 0 bases removed from V and 5 bases from J, the gap between germline ends came to 6 bases. The assay was immunoSEQ multiplex PCR, and TCRdb's table has in-frame clones only and misses some. The sample consists of 70,000 to 80,000 clones, roughly 88% of them appearing once. Sequencing was performed on peripheral blood, taken on day 0 of AZD1222 vaccination. The sequence was obtained from an adult in good health. This chain links TRBV5-8 with TRBJ1-5, with D possibly matching TRBD1 (6 bases). The CDR3: CASSLDRDQPQHF. The CDR3 DNA sequence: TGTGCCAGCAGCTTGGACAGGGATCAGCCCCAGCATTTT.